A selection of T cell receptor beta chains follows, all from one sample in a study of CD8 T cells in Susac syndrome. One entry per CDR3 protein results from TCRdb running MiXCR on the immunoSEQ multiplex PCR reads. This sample has approximately 300,000 distinct CDR3 sequences, with 85% found just once. Sequences were obtained from CD8+ T cells from PBMCs. These receptors originate from a human donor with multiple sclerosis. Both conserved end residues are part of each CDR3. The size entry is marked missing in some rows and otherwise reads once, few, many or a size class.

>TRBJ1-5|.|TRBV2
CASSPRGPQPQHF
>TRBJ2-3|.|TRBV7-6
CASNLAGTSPADTQYF
>TRBJ2-5|.|TRBV28
CASSFLSGRMETQYF
>TRBJ2-7|.|TRBV5-4
CASSGRTGSLLNDEQYF
>TRBJ1-1|.|TRBV4-1
CASSQVGGQGTEAFF
>TRBJ2-6|.|TRBV6-1
CATQRERLAGRSGANVLTF
>TRBJ1-2|few|TRBV7-9
CASSLAGLYGYTF
>TRBJ2-3|.|TRBV5-1
CASSSTPPSTDTQYF
>TRBJ1-1|.|TRBV19
CASMVTSGRSAFF
>TRBJ1-1|.|TRBV20-1
CSAREQLHTEAFF
>TRBJ2-7|few|TRBV15
CATSRESGLSYEQYF
>TRBJ2-2|.|TRBV29-1
CSVYRGTGELFF
>TRBJ2-7|.|TRBV29-1
CSVEAGDRVQYEQYF
>TRBJ2-1|.|TRBV4-3
CASSRNNNNEQFF
>TRBJ2-7|.|TRBV7-9
CASSFSRGLDEQYF
>TRBJ1-1|.|TRBV11-2
CALSPLMNTEAFF
>TRBJ1-1|.|TRBV10-2
CASSESIGPRANTEAFF
>TRBJ2-5|.|TRBV6-2/TRBV6-3
CASSYSRTRGFQETQYF
>TRBJ2-3|few|TRBV6-1
CASSDGTPGDTQYF
>TRBJ1-4|.|TRBV27
CASSYATNEKLFF
>TRBJ2-7|few|TRBV7-2
CASSVAPDRSYEQYF
>TRBJ2-1|.|TRBV11-2
CASSLGGRREKAYNEQFF
>TRBJ2-7|.|TRBV7-6
CASSLVQGDLLYEQYF
>TRBJ2-5|.|TRBV29-1
CSLARTSASGEETQYF
>TRBJ2-3|.|TRBV5-4
CASSLAPASGVTDTQYF
>TRBJ1-4|.|TRBV2
CASSERQGAKGKLFF
>TRBJ2-1|.|TRBV6-1
CASSRLAGGPRDEQFF
>TRBJ1-1|.|TRBV19
CASSVNTEAFF
>TRBJ2-5|.|TRBV2
CAGSIRETQYF
>TRBJ2-2|.|TRBV24-1
CATSDPDRGHTGELFF
>TRBJ2-7|.|TRBV6-5
CASSYSEGSYEQYF
>TRBJ2-1|.|TRBV13
CASSLAGGHGNEQFF
>TRBJ1-2|.|TRBV5-4
CASSLGHDPTTEGYTF
>TRBJ2-1|.|TRBV9
CASSVSRAGTPYNEQFF
>TRBJ2-7|.|TRBV28
CASSFPDSGAYEQYF
>TRBJ2-5|once|TRBV20-1
CSATISRSPLQETQYF